This T cell receptor beta chain was documented in a study of blood T cell repertoires in COVID-19. Sequencing used immunoSEQ multiplex PCR; TCRdb keeps in-frame clones, though not all of them. The sample yields approximately 100,000 clones, more than 80% seen once. The CDR3 loop spans 14 amino acids. The ends were cut back, 5 bases at V and 0 bases at J, with 9 bases in the middle. CDR1 is SGHRS and CDR2 is YFSETQ in the germline V gene. The origin of this receptor is an older woman with acute or convalescent COVID-19. The chain joins TRBV5-1 to TRBJ1-3; tentative D call: TRBD1 (5 bases). Sequencing was carried out using peripheral blood. The DNA of the CDR3 is TGCGCCAGCAGGGACATCACCTCTGGAAACACCATATATTTT. This translates into CASRDITSGNTIYF.